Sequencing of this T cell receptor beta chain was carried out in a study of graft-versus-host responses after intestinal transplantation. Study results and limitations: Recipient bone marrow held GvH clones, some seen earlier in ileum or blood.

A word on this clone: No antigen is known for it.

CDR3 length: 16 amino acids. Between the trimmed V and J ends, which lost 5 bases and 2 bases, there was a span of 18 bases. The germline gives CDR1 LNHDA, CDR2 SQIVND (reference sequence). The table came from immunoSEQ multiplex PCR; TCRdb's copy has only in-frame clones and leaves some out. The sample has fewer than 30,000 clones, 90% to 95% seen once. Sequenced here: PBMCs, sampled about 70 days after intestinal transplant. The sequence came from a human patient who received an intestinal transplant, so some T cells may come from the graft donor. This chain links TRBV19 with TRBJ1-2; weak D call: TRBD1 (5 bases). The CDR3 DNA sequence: TGTGCCAGTAGTCACTCCGCGTTGGGGGGAAACTATGGCTACACCTTC. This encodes CASSHSALGGNYGYTF.